This TCR beta chain is drawn from a study of beta chain features in type 1 diabetes. General study findings and limits: PCR might show a preference for shorter templates, equally across patients and controls. The study found that naive, central memory and Treg TCRB repertoires appeared more similar in patients than in healthy donors.

The ends lost 2 bases at V and 5 bases at J; junction bases unmatched: 5. Germline V gene data show CDR1 as MDHEN and CDR2 as SYDVKM. This CDR3 has 15 amino acids. Notes on this clone: The antigen is unknown.

Sequencing targeted expressed TCRB transcripts, as all isolated RNA had been reverse transcribed. TCRdb keeps only in-frame clones here, not all; method: immunoSEQ multiplex PCR. In the table there are about 140,000 clones, 6.9% of which are singletons. Markers CD45RO/CCR7/CD25/CD127/CD95/CD27 served to sort CD4+ naive, central memory, regulatory and stem cell-like memory cells. The origin of this receptor is a woman in her twenties or thirties in good health. The chain recombines TRBV28 with TRBJ1-5; 8 positions agree with TRBD1. Material for sequencing was central memory CD4+ T cells from blood. CDR3 in DNA: TGTGCCAGCAGTTTAGGAGGACAGGGAGATCAGCCCCAGCATTTT. It encodes CASSLGGQGDQPQHF. The variable domain in full, with the rest retrieved from reference TRBV28 and TRBJ1-5, is DVKVTQSSRYLVKRTGEKVFLECVQDMDHENMFWYRQDPGLGLRLIYFSYDVKMKEKGDIPEGYSVSREKKERFSLILESASTNQTSMYLCASSLGGQGDQPQHFGDGTRLSIL.